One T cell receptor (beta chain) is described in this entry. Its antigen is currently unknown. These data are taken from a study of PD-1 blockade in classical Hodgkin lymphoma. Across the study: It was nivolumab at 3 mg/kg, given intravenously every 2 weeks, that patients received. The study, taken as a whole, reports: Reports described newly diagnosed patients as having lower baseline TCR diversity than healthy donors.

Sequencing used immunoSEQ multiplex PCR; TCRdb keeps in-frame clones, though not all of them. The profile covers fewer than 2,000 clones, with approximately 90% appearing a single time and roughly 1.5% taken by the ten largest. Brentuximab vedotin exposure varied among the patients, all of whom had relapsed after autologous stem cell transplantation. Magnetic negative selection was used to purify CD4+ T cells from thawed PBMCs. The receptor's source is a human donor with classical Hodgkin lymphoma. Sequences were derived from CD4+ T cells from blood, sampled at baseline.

CDR3: CASSLEPGGYGYTF. CDR3 nucleotides: TGCGCCAGCAGCTTGGAACCGGGAGGTTATGGCTACACCTTC. V usage is TRBV5-1 and J usage is TRBJ1-2; unclear D gene. CDR3 length: 14 amino acids. Trimming removed 0 bases from V and 5 bases from J, with 11 bases in between. Looked up from germline, CDR1 is SGHRS and CDR2 is YFSETQ.